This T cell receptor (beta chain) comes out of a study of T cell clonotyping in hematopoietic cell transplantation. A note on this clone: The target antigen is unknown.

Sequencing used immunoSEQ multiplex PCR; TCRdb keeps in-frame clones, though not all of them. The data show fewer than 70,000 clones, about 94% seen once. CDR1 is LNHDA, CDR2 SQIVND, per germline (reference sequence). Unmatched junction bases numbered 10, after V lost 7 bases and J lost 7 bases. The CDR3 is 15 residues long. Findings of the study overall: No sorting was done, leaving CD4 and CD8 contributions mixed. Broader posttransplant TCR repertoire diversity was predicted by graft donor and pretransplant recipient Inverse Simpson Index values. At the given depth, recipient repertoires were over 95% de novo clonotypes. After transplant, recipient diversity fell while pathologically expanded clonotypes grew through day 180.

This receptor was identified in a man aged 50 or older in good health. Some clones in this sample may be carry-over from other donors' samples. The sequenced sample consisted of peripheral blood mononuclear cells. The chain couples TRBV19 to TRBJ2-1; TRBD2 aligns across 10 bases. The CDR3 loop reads CASKHTSGAVNEQFF. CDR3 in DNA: TGTGCCAGTAAACATACTAGCGGGGCTGTAAATGAGCAGTTCTTC.